This T cell receptor beta chain originates from a study of cytomegalovirus exposure and HLA in healthy donors. Study-wide results and caveats: Available immune exposure information covered CMV serostatus only. Per a later analysis, HLA-associated TCR beta chains showed more clonal expansion than other, equally common TCR beta chains. A few of the chains that were CMV-associated were confirmed in vitro to be specific for CMV antigens.

Worth noting for this clone: Its antigen is not known.

Among the donors, all were healthy bone marrow donors. The CDR3 runs 16 residues. J was trimmed by 5 bases and V by 0 bases; bases with no gene match: 6. This PCR relied on a set of 60 Vbeta primers and 13 Jbeta primers. Repertoires were generated with immunoSEQ multiplex PCR, while TCRdb's copy carries only in-frame clones and drops some. The data show some 75,000 clones, and the top ten clones hold less than 6%. The sequenced material came from PBMCs. The chain combines TRBV5-3 with TRBJ2-5, with TRBD2 identical over 11 bases. TRBV5-3 carries the ORF label, with uncertain function. The receptor's source is a man in his forties in good health and CMV-seronegative. This CDR3 reads CARSLGLAGGGETQYF. In DNA form, the CDR3 reads TGTGCCAGAAGCTTGGGGCTAGCGGGAGGAGGGGAGACCCAGTACTTC.